This TCR beta chain was identified during a study of blood T cells in healthy people across ages. A second PCR, run for roughly 7 to 12 cycles, used a sample-barcoded 5' primer plus a J-beta primer mix. All samples gave at least 2.5 million CDR3-containing paired-end reads. Using its own MiXCR run on the 5' RACE reads, TCRdb lists one record per CDR3 protein. The sample contains fewer than 2,000,000 distinct CDR3 sequences, about 31% of which appear only once. This clonotype was recorded at least ten times. The source material was blood. The sequence derives from a woman between 25 and 40 years old in good health.

The CDR3 loop is CASSLRVAGANVLTF. The DNA for the CDR3 is TGTGCCAGCAGCTTGAGGGTAGCTGGGGCCAACGTCCTGACTTTC. This chain joins TRBV5-6 and TRBJ2-6; no reliable D call. Deletions cut 1 base from V and 2 bases from J, with 7 bases between. The CDR3 runs 15 residues. Germline CDR1 and CDR2: SGHDT and YYEEEE.